This is a list of T cell receptor beta chains from one sample in a study of T-cell memory formation after mild COVID-19. TCRdb redid the calling of the 5' RACE reads with MiXCR, one entry per CDR3 protein. This repertoire shows under 250,000 distinct CDR3 sequences, around 27% found once; its top ten account for 10% to 12%. Sequencing input: PBMCs or a T cell subset sorted from them (not recorded which). Receptors originate from an adult woman who had mild COVID-19 (a few samples of this study predate the infection). Cell type and time point are not known. CDR3s include the opening cysteine and the closing phenylalanine or tryptophan.

j_gene,v_gene,CDR3aa
TRBJ1-2,TRBV6-5,CASSRTGTATSDYYGYTF
TRBJ2-3,TRBV9,CASSAIAAYTDTQYF
TRBJ2-1,TRBV6-1,CASSRGNPNEQFF
TRBJ2-2,TRBV7-2,CASSPLATSGELFF
TRBJ2-6,TRBV6-5,CASSPSWVSGANVLTF
TRBJ2-5,TRBV15,CATSRDLPTQETQYF
TRBJ1-1,TRBV7-9,CASSLSAVPNTEAFF
TRBJ2-7,TRBV18,CASSPRDGAGGYEQYF
TRBJ2-3,TRBV5-6,CASSTLGLAGGVTQYF
TRBJ1-1,TRBV4-2,CASSQVEGALMGSEAFF
TRBJ2-1,TRBV19,CASSPGQQNYNEQFF
TRBJ2-1,TRBV24-1,CAASRDDHKFF
TRBJ2-7,TRBV7-8,CASSLGPGGYEQYF
TRBJ2-3,TRBV7-2,CASSLAASGSTDTQYF
TRBJ2-1,TRBV5-1,CASSLAVGTVLSNEQFF
TRBJ2-7,TRBV30,CAWSSDRAYEQYF
TRBJ2-3,TRBV5-1,CASSLPGTGLTDTQYF
TRBJ2-2,TRBV25-1,CASARRGEAGELFF
TRBJ2-3,TRBV18,CAGREGLNTDTQYF
TRBJ2-2,TRBV9,CASSVASTTGELFF
TRBJ2-7,TRBV20-1,CSAIGGTGDYYEQYF
TRBJ2-1,TRBV27,CASSREGTGTHNEQFF
TRBJ2-7,TRBV3-1,CASSLASGYEQYF
TRBJ2-5,TRBV4-2,CASSPDGGQETQYF
TRBJ2-1,TRBV2,CASSENVGNEQFF
TRBJ1-4,TRBV7-9,CASSFNPPNEKLFF
TRBJ2-3,TRBV7-9,CASSIDRGRNTQYF
TRBJ2-3,TRBV5-5,CASSFRTGRFSTDTQYF
TRBJ2-3,TRBV25-1,CASSRGGGSTDTQYF
TRBJ2-2,TRBV7-3,CASSGGTSKPTGELFF
TRBJ1-2,TRBV14,CASSQEGVHRYGYTF
TRBJ1-2,TRBV24-1,CATSDLPRGGGLANYGYTF
TRBJ1-5,TRBV20-1,CSALPLAGNQPQHF
TRBJ2-1,TRBV9,CASSVGGLGVALQFF
TRBJ2-1,TRBV11-2,CASSLRGAIYNEQFF
TRBJ2-6,TRBV5-1,CASSPGQGFYSGANVLTF
TRBJ1-1,TRBV18,CASSLNRDDTEAFF
TRBJ2-1,TRBV20-1,CSARDPRLDYRQFF
TRBJ2-4,TRBV16,CASSQSSGIQYF
TRBJ2-1,TRBV12-3/TRBV12-4,CASRTSRYNEQFF
TRBJ1-2,TRBV2,CASSEALTWTNYGYTF
TRBJ2-7,TRBV27,CASSLVGAGEQYF
TRBJ2-7,TRBV5-1,CASSLGGELYEQYF
TRBJ2-3,TRBV19,CASSSEGSADTQYF
TRBJ2-7,TRBV3-1,CASIGGTRDEQYF
TRBJ2-1,TRBV7-9,CASDGGGLAGVGEQFF
TRBJ1-1,TRBV18,CASSPPAGVEAFF
TRBJ2-3,TRBV11-2,CASSVRDTDTQYF
TRBJ2-3,TRBV2,CASRKRGGGDTQYF
TRBJ2-1,TRBV6-2/TRBV6-3,CASSKREGRNEQFF
TRBJ2-6,TRBV5-1,CASSLLRDTEGANVLTF
TRBJ2-1,TRBV9,CASSVVGGGPYNEQFF
TRBJ2-1,TRBV20-1,CSATGLAINEQFF
TRBJ1-4,TRBV7-9,CASTLTSEKLFF